The clone carrying this T cell receptor (beta chain) was picked up a small number of times. Its cognate antigen is unknown. As it was prepared, the TCRbeta library received unique molecular identifiers. TCRdb called the PCR reads again in MiXCR, with one record for every CDR3 protein. The data hold around 300,000 distinct CDR3 sequences, with over 20% observed a single time. The sample comes from a study of T-cell reconstitution after alpha-beta-depleted transplantation in children. General study findings and limits: One year after transplant, T-cell counts and diversity came mostly from newly produced T cells. Surviving thymic progenitors and recipient T cells were the source of high TCRbeta diversity at day 60 in some patients. In patients about two months after transplant, alpha-beta T cells reportedly arose from several hundred expanded graft clones.

The germline V gene encodes CDR1 LNHDA and CDR2 SQIVND (reference sequence). Trimming cost V 7 bases and J 8 bases, with 17 bases left between them. The CDR3 has 14 amino acids. The specimen comprised PBMCs, mostly from graft donor cells, sampled 180 days after TCRalphabeta/CD19-depleted stem cell transplant. This receptor was taken from a male patient younger than 18 who had a stem cell transplant for acute lymphoblastic leukemia, so the T cells may come from the graft donor. The chain joins TRBV19 to TRBJ2-2, with D perhaps matching TRBD1 or TRBD2 (5 bases each). Here the CDR3 DNA reads TGTGCCAGTACCTCGGGACCCAGACTTGGGGAGCTGTTTTTT. This sequence encodes CASTSGPRLGELFF.